A single sample is the source of the 27 T cell receptor beta chains below, sequenced in a study of shared clonotypes between healthy human individuals (dated by TCRdb to the early 2020s). CD8 naive samples consisted of CD45RO-negative cells that were positively selected for CCR7, yielding a CD45RA+CCR7+ population without TemRA cells. The library was obtained by the immunoSEQ multiplex PCR assay. This immuneACCESS table, as held by TCRdb, lists in-frame sequences with V and J called but not all clones. Of the missing ones, under half trace to an unresolved V gene in checked studies; the others have no known cause. For this sample there are about 680,000 clones; just over 90% appear just once. Of the sample, 24% is held by the ten largest clones. Source material: naive CD8+ T cells sorted from blood. What the cell subset or site label conveys for this sample: CD45RA+CCR7+. Every receptor here comes from a man aged 25 to 40 in good health.

The J gene is TRBJ1-1, the V gene TRBV5-1, with 8 bases that match TRBD1. This CDR3 has 13 amino acids. Germline assignment: CDR1 SGHRS and CDR2 YFSETQ. The junction had 4 bases not matched to a gene; V was cut back by 3 bases and J by 6 bases. This CDR3 is CASSSGQGPEAFF. The CDR3 DNA is TGCGCCAGCAGCTCCGGACAGGGACCTGAAGCTTTCTTT.

The chain joins TRBV25-1 to TRBJ1-2; 7 bases are a match to TRBD1. With V trimmed by 6 bases and J by 5 bases, 15 bases remained unmatched. CDR3 length: 16 amino acids. Germline V gene data show CDR1 as MGHDK and CDR2 as SYGVNS. CDR3 residues: CASRGWGSGTEYGYTF. CDR3 sequence (DNA): TGTGCCAGCAGGGGGTGGGGCTCCGGGACAGAGTATGGCTACACCTTC.

This sequence joins TRBV6-6 and TRBJ2-5; unclear D gene. The germline V and J ends were trimmed by 8 bases and 5 bases, with 15 bases remaining between them. Germline values: CDR1 MNHNY, CDR2 SVGAGI (reference sequence). The CDR3 is 13 residues long. CDR3: CASAQNVLETQYF. Here the CDR3 DNA reads TGTGCCAGCGCTCAAAATGTGTTGGAGACCCAGTACTTC.

This chain joins TRBV30 and TRBJ1-1; tentatively, D is TRBD1 (5 bases). The V gene lost 2 bases and the J gene lost 7 bases, with 11 bases spanning the gap. The CDR3 covers 12 residues. Germline-derived CDR1 and CDR2 are GTSNPN and SVGIG (reference sequence). In DNA form, the CDR3 reads TGTGCCTGGAGTCCTCAGGGTTATGAAGCTTTCTTT. It is translated as CAWSPQGYEAFF. Full variable domain (remainder filled in from reference TRBV30 and TRBJ1-1): SQTIHQWPATLVQPVGSPLSLECTVEGTSNPNLYWYRQAAGRGLQLLFYSVGIGQISSEVPQNLSASRPQDRQFILSSKKLLLSDSGFYLCAWSPQGYEAFFGQGTRLTVV.

The chain is built from TRBV18 and TRBJ2-7; D possibly corresponds to TRBD1 (6 bases). The germline gives CDR1 KGHSH, CDR2 LQKENI. V was pared by 6 bases and J by 0 bases, with 18 bases between. This CDR3 contains 16 residues. CDR3 protein: CASSPRDTEASYEQYF. The CDR3 DNA follows: TGTGCCAGCTCTCCCCGGGACACCGAAGCCTCCTACGAGCAGTACTTC.

The genes are TRBV29-1 and TRBJ2-1; D remains ambiguous. The V and J ends lost 7 bases and 0 bases respectively, with 13 bases between them. The CDR3 runs 14 residues. Germline values: CDR1 SQVTM, CDR2 ANQGSEA. The CDR3: CSASGESSYNEQFF. The CDR3 coding sequence is TGCAGCGCCTCGGGCGAGAGCTCCTACAATGAGCAGTTCTTC.

The CDR3 region is CASSIDGSATEAFF. The DNA for the CDR3 is TGTGCCAGCAGCATAGACGGGTCTGCAACTGAAGCTTTCTTT. The chain employs TRBV6-5 and TRBJ1-1, with D hard to call. Germline values: CDR1 MNHEY, CDR2 SVGAGI. With 6 bases removed from V and 5 bases from J, the gap between germline ends came to 16 bases. The CDR3 sequence is 14 residues long.

The J gene is TRBJ2-5, the V gene TRBV21-1; the table's TRBD2 call for D was not verified on the DNA. TRBV21-1 is marked as a pseudogene. CDR3 size: 14 residues. CDR3 amino acids: CASLGTSGKETQYF. The CDR3, as DNA: TGTGCCAGCCTCGGGACTAGCGGAAAAGAGACCCAGTACTTC.

The V gene is TRBV5-5, the J gene TRBJ2-1, with 11 bases matching TRBD1. V shed 3 bases, J shed 10 bases, and the junction held 15 bases outside the gene matches. Germline assignment: CDR1 SGHKS and CDR2 YYEKEE (reference sequence). CDR3 length equals 17 residues. The CDR3 loop is CASSSYPVKGQGEEQFF. In DNA, the CDR3 is TGTGCCAGCAGCTCTTACCCGGTCAAGGGACAGGGGGAAGAGCAGTTCTTC.

This chain connects TRBV18 to TRBJ2-3, with D unclear. Germline CDR1 reads KGHSH; CDR2 reads LQKENI. Trimming removed 8 bases at V and 1 base at J, with 16 bases between. The CDR3 spans 15 residues. The CDR3 is CASPRRVGRTDTQYF. DNA for the CDR3: TGTGCCAGCCCCCGGCGCGTAGGCCGCACAGATACGCAGTATTTT.

The CDR3 region is CASSYSEDNEQFF. The CDR3 region has the DNA TGTGCCAGCAGTTACTCCGAGGACAATGAGCAGTTCTTC. V and J are TRBV6-5 and TRBJ2-1; D is unclear. The V and J ends lost 0 bases and 5 bases respectively, with 5 bases between them. The germline V gene has CDR1 MNHEY and CDR2 SVGAGI. The CDR3 spans 13 residues.

The chain recombines TRBV9 with TRBJ2-1; a possible D gene is TRBD1 (6 bases). The CDR3 totals 12 residues. Germline CDR1 reads SGDLS; CDR2 reads YYNGEE. The V and J ends lost 3 bases and 10 bases respectively, with 11 bases between them. The CDR3 DNA is TGTGCCAGCAGCGCTTACAGGGAAGAGCAGTTCTTC. This gives the protein CASSAYREEQFF.

This chain links TRBV5-1 with TRBJ1-1, with a tentative D call TRBD1 (5 bases). CDR3 size: 13 residues. Germline CDR1 is SGHRS and CDR2 is YFSETQ. Trimming took 3 bases from V and 6 from J, leaving 12 bases between them. CDR3 nucleotides: TGCGCCAGCAGCTGGGGCAGGGAGGCTGAAGCTTTCTTT. Protein product: CASSWGREAEAFF.

The chain carries TRBV14 and TRBJ2-1; the match to TRBD1 covers 7 bases. Trimming at V came to 4 bases and at J to 2 bases, leaving 8 bases not matched to a gene. There are 16 residues in the CDR3. In germline, CDR1 is SGHDN, CDR2 FVKESK. CDR3 in amino acids: CASSPSPQGAYNEQFF. The CDR3 bases are TGTGCCAGCAGCCCTAGCCCCCAGGGGGCCTACAATGAGCAGTTCTTC.

About this clone itself: The sample has other DNA sequences that encode this CDR3 too. The rearrangement joins TRBV7-9 to TRBJ2-7; possible D gene TRBD2, 6 bases. Between the trimmed V and J ends, which lost 1 base and 3 bases, there was a span of 7 bases. In germline, CDR1 is SEHNR, CDR2 FQNEAQ (reference sequence). The CDR3 consists of 13 residues. In DNA, the CDR3 is TGTGCCAGCAGCTTAGTGGAGGGCTACGAGCAGTACTTC. The encoded protein is CASSLVEGYEQYF.

The rearrangement joins TRBV29-1 to TRBJ2-1; 8 bases fit TRBD1. The J segment lost 0 bases and the V segment lost 4 bases, leaving 5 bases of the junction unmatched. The CDR3 length is 15 residues. Germline values: CDR1 SQVTM, CDR2 ANQGSEA. As DNA, the CDR3 is TGCAGCGTTGGGACAGGGAGAAGCTCCTACAATGAGCAGTTCTTC. This sequence encodes CSVGTGRSSYNEQFF.

This chain connects TRBV27 to TRBJ1-2, with 8 bases matching TRBD1. The CDR3 is 15 amino acids. V was pared by 5 bases and J by 7 bases, with 12 bases of the junction left unmatched. Germline V CDR1 and CDR2: MNHEY, SMNVEV (reference sequence). CDR3 protein: CASSQTTGDVAGYTF. The DNA of the CDR3 is TGTGCCAGCAGTCAGACGACAGGGGACGTCGCTGGCTACACCTTC.

The rearrangement uses TRBV18 and TRBJ2-7, with D perhaps matching TRBD1 (6 bases). CDR3 size: 14 residues. In germline, CDR1 is KGHSH, CDR2 LQKENI. Deletions cut 0 bases from V and 2 bases from J, with 8 bases between. CDR3 sequence: CASSPPQGTYEQYF. The CDR3 DNA reads as TGTGCCAGCTCACCACCACAGGGAACCTACGAGCAGTACTTC.

This clone was observed a single time. The chain carries TRBV5-1 and TRBJ1-1; unclear D gene. This CDR3 has 17 residues. V was clipped by 0 bases and J by 0 bases, with 15 bases between them. Germline assignment: CDR1 SGHRS and CDR2 YFSETQ. The CDR3 reads CASSLGEFGPMNTEAFF. CDR3 DNA: TGCGCCAGCAGCTTGGGGGAGTTCGGCCCTATGAACACTGAAGCTTTCTTT.

V usage is TRBV9 and J usage is TRBJ2-3; D uncertain. Germline V CDR1 and CDR2: SGDLS, YYNGEE. The CDR3 covers 12 residues. V lost 0 bases to trimming and J lost 3 bases, with 2 bases between them. This chain's CDR3 is CASSVVTDTQYF. The DNA for the CDR3 is TGTGCCAGCAGCGTAGTAACAGATACGCAGTATTTT. Together with reference TRBV9 and TRBJ2-3, the CDR3 gives the full variable domain: DSGVTQTPKHLITATGQRVTLRCSPRSGDLSVYWYQQSLDQGLQFLIQYYNGEERAKGNILERFSAQQFPDLHSELNLSSLELGDSALYFCASSVVTDTQYFGPGTRLTVL.

The gene calls are TRBV7-6 and TRBJ2-7; 7 bases line up with TRBD1. Unmatched junction bases numbered 10, after V lost 5 bases and J lost 3 bases. The CDR3 is made up of 15 amino acids. Per the germline V gene, CDR1 is SGHVS and CDR2 is FNYEAQ. The CDR3 loop reads CASSEETGPSYEQYF. CDR3 nucleotides: TGTGCCAGCAGCGAAGAGACAGGGCCTAGCTACGAGCAGTACTTC.

The chain recombines TRBV18 with TRBJ2-2; 8 bases map to TRBD1. The V and J ends lost 3 bases and 2 bases, in that order; junction bases with no gene match: 5. The germline V gene encodes CDR1 KGHSH and CDR2 LQKENI. CDR3 size: 16 residues. CDR3 sequence: CASSPSGQGNTGELFF. In DNA, the CDR3 is TGTGCCAGCTCACCCTCCGGACAGGGAAACACCGGGGAGCTGTTTTTT.

V gene TRBV30 combines with J gene TRBJ2-7; 7 bases map to TRBD2. The germline gives CDR1 GTSNPN, CDR2 SVGIG (reference sequence). Trimming removed 5 bases from V and 7 bases from J; junction bases left unmatched: 5. There are 11 residues in the CDR3. This chain's CDR3 is CAWATAGEQYF. CDR3 in DNA: TGTGCCTGGGCAACAGCGGGGGAGCAGTACTTC.

CDR3: CASSHIGTTNYGYTF. The DNA of the CDR3 is TGCGCCAGCAGCCATATTGGAACCACCAACTATGGCTACACCTTC. The chain joins TRBV4-1 to TRBJ1-2; D not resolved. Germline values: CDR1 MGHRA, CDR2 YSYEKL. V was clipped by 3 bases and J by 2 bases, with 13 bases between them. There are 15 residues in the CDR3.

The V and J genes are TRBV6-1 and TRBJ2-7, with 7 bases lining up with TRBD2. The CDR3 totals 18 residues. Germline V CDR1 and CDR2: MNHNS, SASEGT. J lost 2 bases, V lost 2 bases, and 15 bases had no gene match. DNA of the CDR3: TGTGCCAGCAGTGAACACCTAGCGGATCCGCTTAGGACCTACGAGCAGTACTTC. Translating it yields CASSEHLADPLRTYEQYF.

This clone was found once. The rearrangement joins TRBV15 to TRBJ2-1; a weak D match, TRBD1 (5 bases). Deletions cut 0 bases from V and 1 base from J, with 10 bases between. The CDR3 has 16 amino acids. CDR1 is LNHNV, CDR2 YYDKDF, per germline (reference sequence). In nucleotides, the CDR3 is TGTGCCACCAGCAGAGATAGGGCAGGGTCCTACAATGAGCAGTTCTTC. Protein: CATSRDRAGSYNEQFF. The full variable domain, its missing parts supplied by reference TRBV15 and TRBJ2-1, is DAMVIQNPRYQVTQFGKPVTLSCSQTLNHNVMYWYQQKSSQAPKLLFHYYDKDFNNEADTPDNFQSRRPNTSFCFLDIRSPGLGDTAMYLCATSRDRAGSYNEQFFGPGTRLTVL.

The rearrangement joins TRBV11-2 to TRBJ2-7, with no clear D. The germline CDR1 and CDR2 sequences are SGHAT and FQNNGV. The ends were cut back, 0 bases at V and 0 bases at J, with 9 bases in the middle. The length of the CDR3 is 15 residues. The CDR3 sequence is CASSLEGPSSYEQYF. The CDR3, as DNA: TGTGCCAGCAGCTTAGAAGGCCCGAGCTCCTACGAGCAGTACTTC.